A single T cell receptor (beta chain) is shown here with its context. The CDR3 has 13 amino acids. V dropped 10 bases and J dropped 5 bases, with 17 bases sitting between them. Enrollment of patients from Seattle took place during active infection, with longitudinal follow-up. Per the original methods: The authors estimated nucleated cell counts from reference gene primer amplification. Libraries were prepared by immunoSEQ multiplex PCR; TCRdb keeps only in-frame clonotypes and omits some of them. V and J calls and clone size come straight from that table; D and trimming were deduced from the DNA. The data show 220,000 or so clones, about 86% seen once. These data are taken from a study of blood T cell repertoires in COVID-19. Study-wide context: Samples taken during acute and convalescent COVID-19 were collected in the United States, Italy and Spain. From T cells, B-cell-depleted T cells, or PBMCs came the material, which was cDNA or gDNA.

This chain joins TRBV12-3 or TRBV12-4 and TRBJ1-2; a weak D match, TRBD1 (5 bases). This TCR was recovered from a woman in her 50s with COVID-19, enrolled during active disease. Specimen: peripheral blood. Here the CDR3 DNA reads TGTGCCACAGGAGCTCTTCGGGGGTATGGCTACACCTTC. This encodes CATGALRGYGYTF.